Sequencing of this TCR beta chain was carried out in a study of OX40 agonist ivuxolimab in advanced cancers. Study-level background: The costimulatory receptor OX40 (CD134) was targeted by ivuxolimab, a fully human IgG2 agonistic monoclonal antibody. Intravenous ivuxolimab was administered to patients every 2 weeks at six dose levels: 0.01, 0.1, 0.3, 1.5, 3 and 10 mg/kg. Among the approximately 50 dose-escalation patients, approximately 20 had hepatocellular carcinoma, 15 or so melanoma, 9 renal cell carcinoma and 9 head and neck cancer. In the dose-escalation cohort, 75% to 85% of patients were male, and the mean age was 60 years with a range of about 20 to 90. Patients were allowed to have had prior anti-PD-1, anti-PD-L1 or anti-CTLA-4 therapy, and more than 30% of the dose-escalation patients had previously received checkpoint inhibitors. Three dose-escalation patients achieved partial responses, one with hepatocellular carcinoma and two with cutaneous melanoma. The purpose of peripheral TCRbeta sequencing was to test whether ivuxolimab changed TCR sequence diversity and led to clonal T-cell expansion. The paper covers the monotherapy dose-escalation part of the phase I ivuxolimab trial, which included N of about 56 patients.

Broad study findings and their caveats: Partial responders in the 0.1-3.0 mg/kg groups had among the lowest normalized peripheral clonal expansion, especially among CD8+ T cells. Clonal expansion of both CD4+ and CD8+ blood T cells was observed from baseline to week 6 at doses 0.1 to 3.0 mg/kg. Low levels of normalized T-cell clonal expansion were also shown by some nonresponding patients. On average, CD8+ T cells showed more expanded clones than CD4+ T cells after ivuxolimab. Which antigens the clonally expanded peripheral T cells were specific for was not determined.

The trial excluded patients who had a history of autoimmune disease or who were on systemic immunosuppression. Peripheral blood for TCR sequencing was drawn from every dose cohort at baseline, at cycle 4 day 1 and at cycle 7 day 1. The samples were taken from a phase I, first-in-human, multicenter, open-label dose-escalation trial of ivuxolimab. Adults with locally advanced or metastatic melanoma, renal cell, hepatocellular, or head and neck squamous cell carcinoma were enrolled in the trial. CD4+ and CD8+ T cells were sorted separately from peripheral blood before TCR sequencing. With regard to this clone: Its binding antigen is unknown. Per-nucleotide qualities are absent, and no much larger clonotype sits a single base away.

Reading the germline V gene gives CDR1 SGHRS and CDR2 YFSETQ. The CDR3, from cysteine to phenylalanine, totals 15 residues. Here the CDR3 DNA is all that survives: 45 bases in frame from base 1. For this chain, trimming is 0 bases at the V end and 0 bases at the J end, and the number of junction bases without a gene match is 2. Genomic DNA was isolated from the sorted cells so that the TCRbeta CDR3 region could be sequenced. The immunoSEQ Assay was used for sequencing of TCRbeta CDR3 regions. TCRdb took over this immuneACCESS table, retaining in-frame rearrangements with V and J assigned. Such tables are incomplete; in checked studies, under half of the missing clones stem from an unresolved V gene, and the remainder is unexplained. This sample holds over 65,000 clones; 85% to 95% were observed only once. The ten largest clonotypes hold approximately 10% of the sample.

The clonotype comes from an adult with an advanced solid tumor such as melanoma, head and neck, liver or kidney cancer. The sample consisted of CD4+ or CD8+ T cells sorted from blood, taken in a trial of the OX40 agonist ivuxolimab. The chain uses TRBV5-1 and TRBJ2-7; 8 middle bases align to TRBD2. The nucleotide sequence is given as TGCGCCAGCAGCTTGGGAGCGGGGGCCTCCTACGAGCAGTACTTC. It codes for CASSLGAGASYEQYF.